Detailed here is one TCR beta chain. A read error may explain this, as a much larger clone is one base away. The entry originates in a study of circulating CD8 cells and anti-PD-1 response in melanoma. Germline CDR1 is DFQATT and CDR2 is SNEGSKA (reference sequence). This CDR3 is built from 14 residues. Sorting of live CD3+CD8+TCRalphabeta+ cells by PD-1 and/or TIGIT gave four subsets. Using roughly 15 ng of total RNA, TCR libraries were made with the QIAseq Immune Repertoire TCR panel. TCRdb reprocessed the reads via MiXCR and lists one record per CDR3 protein. Found here are approximately 2,000 distinct CDR3 sequences, around 6.5% of them singletons; the top ten hold around 3%.

This sequence joins TRBV20-1 and TRBJ2-7; tentatively, D is TRBD1 or TRBD2 (5 bases each). The sample consisted of CD8+ T cells from PBMCs, taken at baseline or after one month of anti-PD-1 therapy (not recorded which). This TCR came from a human donor with melanoma. The CDR3: CSASDGLRGDERYF. DNA for the CDR3: TGCAGTGCTAGCGACGGATTGAGGGGCGACGAGCGGTACTTC.